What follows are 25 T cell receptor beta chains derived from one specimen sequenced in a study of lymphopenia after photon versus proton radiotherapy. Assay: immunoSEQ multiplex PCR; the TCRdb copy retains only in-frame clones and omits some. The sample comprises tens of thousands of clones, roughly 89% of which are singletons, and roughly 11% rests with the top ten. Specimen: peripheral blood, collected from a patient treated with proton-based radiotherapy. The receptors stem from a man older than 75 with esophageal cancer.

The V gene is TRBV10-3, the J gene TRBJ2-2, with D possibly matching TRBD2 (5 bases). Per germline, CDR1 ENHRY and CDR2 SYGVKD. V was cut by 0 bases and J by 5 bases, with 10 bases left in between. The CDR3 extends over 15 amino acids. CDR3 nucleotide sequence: TGTGCCATCAGTGAGTCGCGAGGGCAGACCGGGGAGCTGTTTTTT. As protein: CAISESRGQTGELFF.

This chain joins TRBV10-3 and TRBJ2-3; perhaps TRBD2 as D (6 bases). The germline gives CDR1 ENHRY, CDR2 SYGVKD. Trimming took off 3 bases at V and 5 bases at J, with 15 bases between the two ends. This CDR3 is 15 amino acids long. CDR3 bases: TGTGCCATCAGTGAATGGCGGGGACGGAGAGATACGCAGTATTTT. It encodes CAISEWRGRRDTQYF.

The CDR3 region is CASSGGSNSPLHF. Written as DNA, the CDR3 is TGTGCCAGCTCAGGAGGATCTAATTCACCCCTCCACTTT. The chain combines TRBV7-9 with TRBJ1-6, with D hard to call. CDR1 is SEHNR, CDR2 FQNEAQ, per germline (reference sequence). Trimming took off 8 bases at V and 6 bases at J, with 11 bases between the two ends. The CDR3 runs 13 residues.

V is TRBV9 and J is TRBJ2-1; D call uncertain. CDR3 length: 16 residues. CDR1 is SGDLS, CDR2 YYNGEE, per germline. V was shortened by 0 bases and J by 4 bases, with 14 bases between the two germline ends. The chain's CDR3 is CASSVGLPDQYNEQFF. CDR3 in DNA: TGTGCCAGCAGCGTAGGACTTCCAGACCAGTACAATGAGCAGTTCTTC.

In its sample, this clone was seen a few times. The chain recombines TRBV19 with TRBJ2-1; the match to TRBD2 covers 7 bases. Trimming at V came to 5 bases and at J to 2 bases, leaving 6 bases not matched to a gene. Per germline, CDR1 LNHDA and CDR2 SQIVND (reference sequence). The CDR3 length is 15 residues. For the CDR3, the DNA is TGTGCCAGTAGTCCGCTAGGGACTACCTACAATGAGCAGTTCTTC. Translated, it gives CASSPLGTTYNEQFF.

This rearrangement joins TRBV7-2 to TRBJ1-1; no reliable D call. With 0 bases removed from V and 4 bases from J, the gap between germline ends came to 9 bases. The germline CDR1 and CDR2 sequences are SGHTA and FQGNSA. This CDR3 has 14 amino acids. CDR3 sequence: CASSLAAQGTEAFF. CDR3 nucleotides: TGTGCCAGCAGCTTAGCGGCGCAAGGCACTGAAGCTTTCTTT.

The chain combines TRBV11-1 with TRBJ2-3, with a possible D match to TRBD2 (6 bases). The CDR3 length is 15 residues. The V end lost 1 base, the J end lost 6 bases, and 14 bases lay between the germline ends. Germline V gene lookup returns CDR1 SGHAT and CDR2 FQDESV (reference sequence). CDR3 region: CASSLGSTSSDTQYF. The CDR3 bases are TGTGCCAGCAGCTTAGGATCGACTAGTAGTGATACGCAGTATTTT.

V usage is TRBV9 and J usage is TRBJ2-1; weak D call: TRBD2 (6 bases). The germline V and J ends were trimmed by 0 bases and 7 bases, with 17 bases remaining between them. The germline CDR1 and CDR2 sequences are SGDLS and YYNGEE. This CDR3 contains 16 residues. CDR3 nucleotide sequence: TGTGCCAGCAGCGTAGATCTTGGGGGGATCAGGAATGAGCAGTTCTTC. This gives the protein CASSVDLGGIRNEQFF.

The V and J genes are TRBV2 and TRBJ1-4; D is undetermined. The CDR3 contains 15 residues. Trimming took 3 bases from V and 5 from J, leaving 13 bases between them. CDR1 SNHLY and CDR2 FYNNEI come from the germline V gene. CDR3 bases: TGTGCCAGCAGTGACCCTGGCCAGGACAATGAAAAACTGTTTTTT. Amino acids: CASSDPGQDNEKLFF.

CDR3 sequence: CASSYLGAEQYF. CDR3 in DNA: TGTGCCAGCAGTTACTTGGGGGCCGAGCAGTACTTC. This chain links TRBV6-9 with TRBJ2-7; a possible D gene is TRBD1 (6 bases). Trimming removed 3 bases at V and 6 bases at J, with 9 bases between. Looked up from germline, CDR1 is MNHGY and CDR2 is SVAAGI. This CDR3 region has 12 residues.

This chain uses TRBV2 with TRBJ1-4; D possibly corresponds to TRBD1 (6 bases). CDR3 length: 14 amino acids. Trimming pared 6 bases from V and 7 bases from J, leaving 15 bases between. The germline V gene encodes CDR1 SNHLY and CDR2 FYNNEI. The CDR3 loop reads CASSTGTSSEKLFF. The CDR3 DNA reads TGTGCCAGCAGCACCGGGACATCCAGTGAAAAACTGTTTTTT.

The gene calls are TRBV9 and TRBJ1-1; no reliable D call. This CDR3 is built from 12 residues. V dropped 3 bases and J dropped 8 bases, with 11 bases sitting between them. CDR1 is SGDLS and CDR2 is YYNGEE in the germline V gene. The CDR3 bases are TGTGCCAGCAGCGCCGGACCCGGAGAAGCTTTCTTT. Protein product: CASSAGPGEAFF.

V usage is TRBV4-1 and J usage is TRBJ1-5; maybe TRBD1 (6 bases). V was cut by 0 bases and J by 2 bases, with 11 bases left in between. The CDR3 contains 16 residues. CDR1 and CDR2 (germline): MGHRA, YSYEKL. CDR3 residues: CASSQDRDTGNQPQHF. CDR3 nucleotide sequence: TGCGCCAGCAGCCAAGATCGGGACACAGGCAATCAGCCCCAGCATTTT.

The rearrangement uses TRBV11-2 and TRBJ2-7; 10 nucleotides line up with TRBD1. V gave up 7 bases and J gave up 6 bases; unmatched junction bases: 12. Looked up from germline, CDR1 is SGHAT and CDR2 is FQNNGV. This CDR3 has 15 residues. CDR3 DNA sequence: TGTGCCAGCATCCGATCCGGGACAGGGGTCGGCGAGCAGTACTTC. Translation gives CASIRSGTGVGEQYF.

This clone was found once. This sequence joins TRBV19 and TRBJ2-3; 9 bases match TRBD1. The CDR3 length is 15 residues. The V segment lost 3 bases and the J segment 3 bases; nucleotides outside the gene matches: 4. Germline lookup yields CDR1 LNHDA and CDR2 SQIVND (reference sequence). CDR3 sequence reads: CASSILGQGTDTQYF. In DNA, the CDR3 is TGTGCCAGTAGTATTCTGGGACAGGGAACAGATACGCAGTATTTT.

The CDR3 bases are TGTGCCATCTGCCGGGGGGATCAAGAGACCCAGTACTTC. It is translated as CAICRGDQETQYF. The chain employs TRBV10-3 and TRBJ2-5, with 7 bases aligning to TRBD2. This CDR3 is 13 amino acids long. Germline CDR1 reads ENHRY; CDR2 reads SYGVKD. Losses at the gene ends were 8 bases for V and 2 bases for J; bases not matched to a gene: 5.

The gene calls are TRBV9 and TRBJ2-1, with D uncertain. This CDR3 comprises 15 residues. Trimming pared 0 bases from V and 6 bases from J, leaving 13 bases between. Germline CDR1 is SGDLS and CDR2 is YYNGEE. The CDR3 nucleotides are TGTGCCAGCAGCGTAGTACCAACCCCCGGCAATGAGCAGTTCTTC. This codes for CASSVVPTPGNEQFF.

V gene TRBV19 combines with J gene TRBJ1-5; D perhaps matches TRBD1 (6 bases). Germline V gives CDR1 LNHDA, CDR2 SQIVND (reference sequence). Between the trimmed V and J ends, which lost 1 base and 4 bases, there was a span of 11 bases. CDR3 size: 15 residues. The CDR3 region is CASSIAGGRNQPQHF. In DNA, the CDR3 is TGTGCCAGTAGTATAGCGGGGGGCAGGAATCAGCCCCAGCATTTT.

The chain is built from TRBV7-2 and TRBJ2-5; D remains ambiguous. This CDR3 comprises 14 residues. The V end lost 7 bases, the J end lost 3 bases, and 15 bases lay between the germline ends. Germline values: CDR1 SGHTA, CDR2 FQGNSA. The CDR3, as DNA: TGTGCCAGCAACATTAGGCTGGATAAAGAGACCCAGTACTTC. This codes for CASNIRLDKETQYF. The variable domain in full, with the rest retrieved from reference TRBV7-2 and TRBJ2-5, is GAGVSQSPSNKVTEKGKDVELRCDPISGHTALYWYRQSLGQGLEFLIYFQGNSAPDKSGLPSDRFSAERTGGSVSTLTIQRTQQEDSAVYLCASNIRLDKETQYFGPGTRLLVL.

CDR3 DNA sequence: TGTGCCAGCAGGGGCAGGGTGGAGGATTCACCCCTCCACTTT. Protein product: CASRGRVEDSPLHF. The chain recombines TRBV27 with TRBJ1-6, with a weak D call TRBD1 (5 bases). V gave up 6 bases and J gave up 8 bases, with 14 bases separating them. CDR1 MNHEY and CDR2 SMNVEV come from the germline V gene (reference sequence). The CDR3 loop spans 14 amino acids.

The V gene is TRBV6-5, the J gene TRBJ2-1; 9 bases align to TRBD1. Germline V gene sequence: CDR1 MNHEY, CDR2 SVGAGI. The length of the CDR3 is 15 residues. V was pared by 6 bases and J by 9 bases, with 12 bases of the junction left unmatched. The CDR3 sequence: CASRFRDRDIFEQFF. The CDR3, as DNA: TGTGCCAGCAGATTTCGGGACAGGGACATATTTGAGCAGTTCTTC.

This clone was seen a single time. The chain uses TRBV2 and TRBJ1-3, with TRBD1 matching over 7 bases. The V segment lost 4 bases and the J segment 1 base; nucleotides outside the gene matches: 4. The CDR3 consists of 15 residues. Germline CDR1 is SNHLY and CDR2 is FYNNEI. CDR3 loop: CASSGQGESGNTIYF. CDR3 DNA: TGTGCCAGCAGTGGACAGGGAGAATCTGGAAACACCATATATTTT.

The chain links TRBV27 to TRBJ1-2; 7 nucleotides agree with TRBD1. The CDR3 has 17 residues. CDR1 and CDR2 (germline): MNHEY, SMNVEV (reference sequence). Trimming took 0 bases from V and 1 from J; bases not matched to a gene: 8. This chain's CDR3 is CASSLSGGQGGNYGYTF. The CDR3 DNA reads TGTGCCAGCAGTTTATCGGGAGGGCAGGGGGGTAACTATGGCTACACCTTC.

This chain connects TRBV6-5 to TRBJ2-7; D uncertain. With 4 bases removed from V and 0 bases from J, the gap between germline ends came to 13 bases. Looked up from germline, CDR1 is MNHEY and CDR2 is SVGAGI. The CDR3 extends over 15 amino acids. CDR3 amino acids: CASSSPGLGSYEQYF. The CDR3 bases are TGTGCCAGCAGTTCTCCTGGGCTAGGCTCCTACGAGCAGTACTTC.

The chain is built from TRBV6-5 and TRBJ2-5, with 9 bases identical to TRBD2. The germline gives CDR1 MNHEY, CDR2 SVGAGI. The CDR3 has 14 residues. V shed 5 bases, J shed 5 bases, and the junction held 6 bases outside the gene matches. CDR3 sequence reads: CASSPGTSRETQYF. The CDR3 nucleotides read TGTGCCAGCAGTCCCGGGACTAGCCGGGAGACCCAGTACTTC.